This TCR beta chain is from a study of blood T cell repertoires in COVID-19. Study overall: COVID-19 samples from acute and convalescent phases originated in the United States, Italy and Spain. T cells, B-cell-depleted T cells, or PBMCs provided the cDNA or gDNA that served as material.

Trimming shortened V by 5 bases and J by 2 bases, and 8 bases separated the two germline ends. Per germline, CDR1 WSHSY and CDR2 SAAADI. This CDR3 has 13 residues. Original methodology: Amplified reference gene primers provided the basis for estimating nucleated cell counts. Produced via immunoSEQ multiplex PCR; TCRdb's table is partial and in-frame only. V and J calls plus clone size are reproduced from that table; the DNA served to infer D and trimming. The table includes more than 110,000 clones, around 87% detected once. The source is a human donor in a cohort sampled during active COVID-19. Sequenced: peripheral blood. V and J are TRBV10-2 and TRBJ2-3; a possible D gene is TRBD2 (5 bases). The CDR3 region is CASSRGFTDTQYF. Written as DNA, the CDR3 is TGCGCCAGCAGTCGGGGATTCACAGATACGCAGTATTTT.